This T cell receptor beta chain was captured in a study of T cell responses to AZD1222 COVID-19 vaccine. Study-wide points: Repertoire sampling happened only post peak T cell response. White British donors predominated, females outnumbered males, and clonal diversity was possibly underestimated.

This clone was counted once. No antigen is known for it. Profiling relied on immunoSEQ multiplex PCR, and the TCRdb table lists in-frame clones only, not all of them. Of about 190,000 clones listed, approximately 91% are singletons. The CDR3 consists of 15 residues. Germline values: CDR1 SGHRS, CDR2 YFSETQ. The V and J ends lost 5 bases and 0 bases respectively, with 12 bases between them. This sequence originates from an adult in good health. This rearrangement joins TRBV5-1 to TRBJ2-1; D not certain. The sample was peripheral blood, taken on day 0 of AZD1222 vaccination. The chain's CDR3 is CASRVSARSYNEQFF. The CDR3 nucleotides read TGCGCCAGCAGGGTGAGCGCGCGCTCCTACAATGAGCAGTTCTTC.